This T cell receptor beta chain derives from a study of cytomegalovirus exposure and HLA in healthy donors. Study details: Among the 398 genotyped donors, approximately 82% were placed in the Caucasian-associated ancestry cluster. Study results and caveats: TCR beta chains numbering roughly 150 were designated cytomegalovirus-associated. Among immune exposure information, only CMV serostatus was available.

The CDR3 length is 13 residues. Trimming took off 0 bases at V and 7 bases at J, with 10 bases between the two ends. Looked up from germline, CDR1 is SGHDN and CDR2 is FVKESK. For this clone: The antigen remains undetermined.

Primers for the PCR totalled 60 Vbeta and 13 Jbeta. Study processing details: Later reanalysis found 75 million to 100 million unique TCR beta chains, roughly 10 million of them shared. TCRdb keeps only in-frame clones here, not all; method: immunoSEQ multiplex PCR. V, J and clone size are those of that table, while D and trimming were read from the DNA. The repertoire includes some 110,000 clones, 65% to 75% of them detected once, and 3.5% to 5% sits in the top ten. The origin of this receptor is a woman between 50 and 59 years old in good health and CMV-seropositive. V is TRBV14 and J is TRBJ2-7; D remains ambiguous. Specimen: PBMCs. This chain's CDR3 is CASSQDPGMEQYF. CDR3 nucleotides: TGTGCCAGCAGCCAAGATCCAGGTATGGAGCAGTACTTC.